This T cell receptor (beta chain) was captured by sequencing in a study of metastatic and nonmetastatic thyroid tumors. This clone was observed a handful of times. A much larger clone lies one base from this, so it may be a read error. Prior to thyroid surgery, none of the patients had received any treatment. This CDR3 has 16 amino acids. In germline, CDR1 is SGHAT, CDR2 FQDESV (reference sequence). In the authors' methods: It was from CDR3 differences across clinicopathological groups that a distant-metastasis classifier for papillary thyroid cancer was built. With MiXCR, TCRdb called clones anew from the PCR reads. None of the V and J calls come from the authors' own analysis; TCRdb made them. The repertoire holds 75,000 to 95,000 clones, with approximately 11% as singletons.

The chain carries TRBV11-1 and TRBJ2-1; a possible D gene is TRBD1 (6 bases). This TCR was recovered from a female donor with papillary thyroid cancer or a benign thyroid nodule (not recorded which). Some clones in this sample may be carry-over from other donors' samples. Input material: blood. The CDR3 loop reads CASSSVGDRTYNEQFF. In DNA, the CDR3 is TGCGCCAGCAGCTCGGTGGGAGACAGGACATACAATGAGCAGTTCTTC.